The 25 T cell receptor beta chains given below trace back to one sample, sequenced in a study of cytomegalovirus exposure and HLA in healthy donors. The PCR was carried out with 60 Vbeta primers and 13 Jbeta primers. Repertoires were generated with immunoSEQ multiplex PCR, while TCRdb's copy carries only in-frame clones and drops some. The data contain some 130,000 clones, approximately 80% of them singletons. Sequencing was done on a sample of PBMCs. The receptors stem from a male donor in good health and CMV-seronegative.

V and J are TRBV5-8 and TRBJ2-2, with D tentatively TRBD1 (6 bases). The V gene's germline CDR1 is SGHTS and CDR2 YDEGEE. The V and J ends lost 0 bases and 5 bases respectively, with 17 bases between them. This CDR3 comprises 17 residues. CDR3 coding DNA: TGTGCCAGCAGCTTGGGAGGGACACGGGACCGGACCGGGGAGCTGTTTTTT. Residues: CASSLGGTRDRTGELFF.

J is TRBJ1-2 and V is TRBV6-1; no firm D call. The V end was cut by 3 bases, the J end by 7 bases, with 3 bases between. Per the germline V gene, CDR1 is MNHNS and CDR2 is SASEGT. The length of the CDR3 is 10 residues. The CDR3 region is CASSDFGYTF. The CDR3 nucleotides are TGTGCCAGCAGTGACTTTGGCTACACCTTC.

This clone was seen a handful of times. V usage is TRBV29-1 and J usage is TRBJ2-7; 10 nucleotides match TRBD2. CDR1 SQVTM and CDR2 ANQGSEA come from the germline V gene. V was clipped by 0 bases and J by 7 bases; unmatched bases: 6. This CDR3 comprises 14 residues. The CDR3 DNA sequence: TGCAGCGTTGAAGACAGCGGGAGGGTCGGGGAGCAGTACTTC. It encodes CSVEDSGRVGEQYF.

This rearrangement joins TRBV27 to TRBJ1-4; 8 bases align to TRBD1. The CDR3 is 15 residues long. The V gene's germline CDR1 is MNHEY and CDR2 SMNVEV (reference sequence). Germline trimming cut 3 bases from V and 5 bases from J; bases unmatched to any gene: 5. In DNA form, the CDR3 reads TGTGCCAGCAGTTTCCTGGGACAGGAGAATGAAAAACTGTTTTTT. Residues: CASSFLGQENEKLFF.

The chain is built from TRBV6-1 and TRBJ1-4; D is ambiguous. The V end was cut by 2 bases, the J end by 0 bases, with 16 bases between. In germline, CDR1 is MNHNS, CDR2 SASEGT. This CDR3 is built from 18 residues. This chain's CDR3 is CASSERRAAYATNEKLFF. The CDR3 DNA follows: TGTGCCAGCAGTGAAAGGAGGGCAGCTTATGCAACTAATGAAAAACTGTTTTTT.

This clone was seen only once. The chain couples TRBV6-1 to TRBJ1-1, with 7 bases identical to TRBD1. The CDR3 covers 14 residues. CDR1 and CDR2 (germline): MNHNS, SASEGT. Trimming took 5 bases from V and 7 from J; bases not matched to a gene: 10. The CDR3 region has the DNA TGTGCCAGCAGTTCCTATAAGGGACAGCTTGAAGCTTTCTTT. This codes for CASSSYKGQLEAFF.

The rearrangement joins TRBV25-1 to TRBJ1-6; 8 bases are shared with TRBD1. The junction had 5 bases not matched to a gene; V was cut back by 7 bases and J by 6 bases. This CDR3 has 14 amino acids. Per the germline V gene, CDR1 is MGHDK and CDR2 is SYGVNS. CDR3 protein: CASIGQGTNSPLHF. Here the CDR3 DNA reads TGTGCCAGCATCGGACAGGGAACTAATTCACCCCTCCACTTT.

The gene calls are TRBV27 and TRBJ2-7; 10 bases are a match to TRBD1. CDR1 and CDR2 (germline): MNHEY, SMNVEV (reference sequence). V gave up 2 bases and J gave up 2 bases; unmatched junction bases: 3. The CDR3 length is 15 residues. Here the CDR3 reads CASSLKGQGTYEQYF. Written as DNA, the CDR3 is TGTGCCAGCAGTTTAAAGGGACAGGGGACCTACGAGCAGTACTTC.

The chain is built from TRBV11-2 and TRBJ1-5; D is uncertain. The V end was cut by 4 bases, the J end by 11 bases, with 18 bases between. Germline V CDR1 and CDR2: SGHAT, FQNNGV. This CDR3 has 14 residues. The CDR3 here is CASSSERSSHSQHF. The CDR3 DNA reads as TGTGCCAGCAGCTCGGAGAGATCCTCCCATTCCCAGCATTTT.

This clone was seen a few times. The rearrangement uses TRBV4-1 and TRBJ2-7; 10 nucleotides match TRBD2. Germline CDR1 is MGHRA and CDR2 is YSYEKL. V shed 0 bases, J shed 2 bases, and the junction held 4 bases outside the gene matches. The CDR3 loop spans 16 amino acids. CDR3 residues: CASSQDRAGGAYEQYF. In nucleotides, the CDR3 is TGCGCCAGCAGCCAAGATCGAGCGGGAGGGGCCTACGAGCAGTACTTC.

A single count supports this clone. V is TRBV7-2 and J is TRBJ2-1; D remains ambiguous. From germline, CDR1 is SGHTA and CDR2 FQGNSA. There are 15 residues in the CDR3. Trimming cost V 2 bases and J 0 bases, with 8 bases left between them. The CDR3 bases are TGTGCCAGCAGCTTAAAGTCGGGCTCCTACAATGAGCAGTTCTTC. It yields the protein CASSLKSGSYNEQFF. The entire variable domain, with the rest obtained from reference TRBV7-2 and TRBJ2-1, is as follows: GAGVSQSPSNKVTEKGKDVELRCDPISGHTALYWYRQSLGQGLEFLIYFQGNSAPDKSGLPSDRFSAERTGGSVSTLTIQRTQQEDSAVYLCASSLKSGSYNEQFFGPGTRLTVL.

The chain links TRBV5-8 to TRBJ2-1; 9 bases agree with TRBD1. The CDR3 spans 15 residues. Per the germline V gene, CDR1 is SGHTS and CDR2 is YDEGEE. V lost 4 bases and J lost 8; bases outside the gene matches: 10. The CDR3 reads CASSNGQGLFYEQFF. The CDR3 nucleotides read TGTGCCAGCAGCAACGGACAGGGGTTATTCTATGAGCAGTTCTTC.

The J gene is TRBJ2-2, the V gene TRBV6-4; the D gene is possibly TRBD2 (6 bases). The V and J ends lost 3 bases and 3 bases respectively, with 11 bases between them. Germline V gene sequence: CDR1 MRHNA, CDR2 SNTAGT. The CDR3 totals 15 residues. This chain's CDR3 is CASSEDSGDTGELFF. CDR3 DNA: TGTGCCAGCAGTGAAGACTCGGGGGACACCGGGGAGCTGTTTTTT.

This CDR3 reads CASSLKVDRQETQYF. CDR3 sequence (DNA): TGTGCCAGCAGTTTAAAGGTTGACAGGCAAGAGACCCAGTACTTC. This sequence joins TRBV27 and TRBJ2-5, with D possibly TRBD1 on 6 matching bases. The CDR3 spans 15 residues. The germline CDR1 and CDR2 sequences are MNHEY and SMNVEV (reference sequence). V lost 2 bases to trimming and J lost 2 bases, with 12 bases between them.

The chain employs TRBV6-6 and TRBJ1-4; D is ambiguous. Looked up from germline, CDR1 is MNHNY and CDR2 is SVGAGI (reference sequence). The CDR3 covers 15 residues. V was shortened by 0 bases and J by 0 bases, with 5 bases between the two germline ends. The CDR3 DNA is TGTGCCAGCAGTTACTCAGGAGCAACTAATGAAAAACTGTTTTTT. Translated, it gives CASSYSGATNEKLFF.

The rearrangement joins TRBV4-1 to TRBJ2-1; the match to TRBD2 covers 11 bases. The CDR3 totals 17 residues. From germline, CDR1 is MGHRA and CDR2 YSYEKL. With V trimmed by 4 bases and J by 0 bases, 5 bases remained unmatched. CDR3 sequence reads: CASSRTTSGSSYNEQFF. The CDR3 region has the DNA TGCGCCAGCAGCCGTACAACTAGCGGGAGCTCCTACAATGAGCAGTTCTTC.

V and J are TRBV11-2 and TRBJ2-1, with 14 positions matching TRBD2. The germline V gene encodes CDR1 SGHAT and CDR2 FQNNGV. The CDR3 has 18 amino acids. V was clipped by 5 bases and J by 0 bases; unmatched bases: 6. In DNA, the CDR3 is TGTGCCAGCAGCCTGGGACTAGCGGGGGCAAGCTCCTACAATGAGCAGTTCTTC. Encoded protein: CASSLGLAGASSYNEQFF.

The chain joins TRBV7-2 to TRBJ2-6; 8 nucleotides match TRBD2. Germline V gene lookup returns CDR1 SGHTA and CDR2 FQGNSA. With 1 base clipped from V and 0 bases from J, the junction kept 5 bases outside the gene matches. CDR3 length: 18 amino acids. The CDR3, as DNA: TGTGCCAGCAGCTTAGTTGCGGGGGGCCTCTCTGGGGCCAACGTCCTGACTTTC. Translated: CASSLVAGGLSGANVLTF.

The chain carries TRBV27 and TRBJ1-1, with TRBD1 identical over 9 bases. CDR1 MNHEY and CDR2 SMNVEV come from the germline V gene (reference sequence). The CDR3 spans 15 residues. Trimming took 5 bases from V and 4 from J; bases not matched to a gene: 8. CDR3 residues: CASSIDRGLSTEAFF. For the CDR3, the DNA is TGTGCCAGCAGTATCGACAGGGGGTTGAGCACTGAAGCTTTCTTT.

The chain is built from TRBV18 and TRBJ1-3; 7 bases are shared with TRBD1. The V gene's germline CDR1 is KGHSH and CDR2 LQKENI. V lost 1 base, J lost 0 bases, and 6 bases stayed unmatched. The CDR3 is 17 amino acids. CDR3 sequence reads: CASSPRRDSSSGNTIYF. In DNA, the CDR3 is TGTGCCAGCTCACCACGCCGGGACAGTTCCTCTGGAAACACCATATATTTT.

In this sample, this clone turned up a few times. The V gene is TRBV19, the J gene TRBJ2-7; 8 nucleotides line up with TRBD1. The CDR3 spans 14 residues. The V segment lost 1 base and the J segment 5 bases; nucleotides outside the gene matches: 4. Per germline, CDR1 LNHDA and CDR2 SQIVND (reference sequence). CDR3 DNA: TGTGCCAGTAGTATAGCAGGGGGCCTCCACGAGCAGTACTTC. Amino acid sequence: CASSIAGGLHEQYF.

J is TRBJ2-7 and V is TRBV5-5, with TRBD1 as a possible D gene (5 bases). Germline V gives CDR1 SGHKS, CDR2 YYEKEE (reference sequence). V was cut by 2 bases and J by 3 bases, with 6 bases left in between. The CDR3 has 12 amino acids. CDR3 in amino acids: CASSLGVYEQYF. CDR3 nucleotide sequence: TGTGCCAGCAGCTTAGGGGTCTACGAGCAGTACTTC.

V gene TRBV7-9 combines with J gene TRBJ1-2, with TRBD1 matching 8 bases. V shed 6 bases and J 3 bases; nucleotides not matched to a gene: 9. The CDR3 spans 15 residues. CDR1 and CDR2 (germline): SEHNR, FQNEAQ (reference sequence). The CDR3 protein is CASSPQGADDYGYTF. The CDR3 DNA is TGTGCCAGCAGTCCGCAGGGGGCTGATGACTATGGCTACACCTTC.

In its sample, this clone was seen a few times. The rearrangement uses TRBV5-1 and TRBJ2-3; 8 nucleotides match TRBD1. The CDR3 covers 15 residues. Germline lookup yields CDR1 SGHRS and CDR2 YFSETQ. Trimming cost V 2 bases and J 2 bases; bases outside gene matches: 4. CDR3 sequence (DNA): TGCGCCAGCAGCTTAACAGGGGGTACCACAGATACGCAGTATTTT. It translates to CASSLTGGTTDTQYF.

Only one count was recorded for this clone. Written as DNA, the CDR3 is TGTGCCAGCAGCTCAGGACAGCCAACTGGAAACACCATATATTTT. As protein: CASSSGQPTGNTIYF. The V and J genes are TRBV28 and TRBJ1-3, with D possibly being TRBD1 (6 bases). V shed 6 bases and J shed 2 bases, with 14 bases lying between them. CDR3 length equals 15 residues. Germline V CDR1 and CDR2: MDHEN, SYDVKM.